This TCR beta chain came from a study of T-cell memory formation after mild COVID-19. Study overall: TCR clusters were mostly confined to one donor each.

This CDR3 region has 15 residues. Between the trimmed V and J ends, which lost 6 bases and 6 bases, there was a span of 17 bases. Only a few counts were recorded for this clonotype. The antigen is not known. Researchers used 5'RACE with constant-segment primers to make TCR alpha and TCR beta cDNA libraries that carry sample barcodes and UMIs. MiXCR was run by TCRdb on the 5' RACE reads, yielding one entry per CDR3 protein. The data hold 470,000 or so distinct CDR3 sequences, with roughly 20% observed a single time. Study-wide findings and caveats: Cross-reactive memory seemingly joined, as some responding clones were found in pre-infection memory.

The sequence came from an adult woman who had mild COVID-19 (a few samples of this study predate the infection). Cell type and time point are not known. The chain joins TRBV12-3 or TRBV12-4 to TRBJ2-2; D may correspond to TRBD1 or TRBD2 (5 bases each). The sample comprised PBMCs or a T cell subset sorted from them (not recorded which). The CDR3 is CASSTLGTPAGELFF. CDR3 bases: TGTGCCAGCAGCACCCTTGGGACCCCGGCCGGGGAGCTGTTTTTT.